A selection of T cell receptor beta chains follows, all from one sample in a study of metastatic and nonmetastatic thyroid tumors. MiXCR re-clonotyped the PCR reads for TCRdb. The sample comprises more than 90,000 clones, 12% of which are singletons, and about 11% rests with the top ten. The sample taken for sequencing was blood. The receptors here all came from a female donor with papillary thyroid cancer or a benign thyroid nodule (not recorded which). Some clones in this sample may be carry-over from other donors' samples. The CDR3 runs from the conserved cysteine through the conserved F or W. D genes are given only for firm matches. Expanded clones are given a class, and other clones once, few, many or no size at all.

V: TRBV30
D: TRBD1
J: TRBJ2-7
size: many
CDR3: CAWSRDRFYEQYF
DNA: TGTGCCTGGAGTAGGGACAGGTTCTACGAGCAGTACTTC

V: TRBV6-1
D: NA
J: TRBJ1-5
size: few
CDR3: CASSRASQPQHF
DNA: TGTGCCAGCAGCAGGGCTTCCCAGCCCCAGCATTTT

V: TRBV2
D: NA
J: TRBJ2-1
size: many
CDR3: CASSGGRQFF
DNA: TGTGCCAGCAGCGGGGGTAGGCAGTTCTTC

V: TRBV15
D: NA
J: TRBJ2-3
size: many
CDR3: CATSRDQDTQYF
DNA: TGTGCCACCAGCAGGGATCAGGATACGCAGTATTTT

V: TRBV7-2
D: TRBD1
J: TRBJ1-2
size: many
CDR3: CASSPGTVLSGSGYTF
DNA: TGTGCCAGCAGCCCCGGGACAGTCTTGTCTGGAAGTGGCTACACCTTC

V: TRBV6-1
D: NA
J: TRBJ2-7
size: NA
CDR3: CASSEANRIAFGYEQYF
DNA: TGTGCCAGCAGTGAAGCGAACAGAATAGCGTTCGGATACGAGCAGTACTTC

V: TRBV27
D: NA
J: TRBJ1-5
size: few
CDR3: CANAFKGAINQPQHF
DNA: TGTGCCAACGCCTTCAAAGGGGCGATCAATCAGCCCCAGCATTTT

V: TRBV6-1
D: TRBD1
J: TRBJ1-5
size: many
CDR3: CASSDYRGPGQPQHF
DNA: TGTGCCAGCAGTGACTACAGGGGGCCTGGTCAGCCCCAGCATTTT

V: TRBV28
D: TRBD1
J: TRBJ2-4
size: many
CDR3: CASTRGHAKNIQYF
DNA: TGTGCCAGCACCAGGGGGCATGCCAAAAACATTCAGTACTTC

V: TRBV2
D: TRBD2
J: TRBJ2-3
size: many
CDR3: CASTGTSGYTDTQYF
DNA: TGTGCCAGCACTGGGACTAGCGGATACACAGATACGCAGTATTTT

V: TRBV20-1
D: TRBD1
J: TRBJ2-3
size: NA
CDR3: CSAEIGQGFADTQYF
DNA: TGCAGTGCTGAGATTGGACAGGGATTCGCAGATACGCAGTATTTT

V: TRBV6-5
D: TRBD1
J: TRBJ1-3
size: many
CDR3: CASSYSDRPLSGNTIYF
DNA: TGTGCCAGCAGTTACTCGGACAGGCCCCTCTCTGGAAACACCATATATTTT

V: TRBV7-3
D: TRBD2
J: TRBJ2-1
size: many
CDR3: CASSLSGTSGHNEQFF
DNA: TGTGCCAGCAGCTTATCTGGGACTAGCGGCCACAATGAGCAGTTCTTC

V: TRBV3-1
D: NA
J: TRBJ2-1
size: many
CDR3: CASSQEQYSYNEQFF
DNA: TGTGCCAGCAGCCAAGAACAGTACTCCTACAATGAGCAGTTCTTC

V: TRBV7-6
D: NA
J: TRBJ1-5
size: many
CDR3: CASSSRAGPQHF
DNA: TGTGCCAGCAGCTCCCGGGCCGGGCCCCAGCATTTT

V: TRBV2
D: NA
J: TRBJ2-1
size: many
CDR3: CASSVMKRYNEQFF
DNA: TGTGCCAGCAGTGTTATGAAGCGGTACAATGAGCAGTTCTTC

V: TRBV19
D: NA
J: TRBJ1-2
size: many
CDR3: CASSITGFSYTF
DNA: TGTGCCAGTAGTATCACAGGGTTTAGCTACACCTTC

V: TRBV28
D: TRBD2
J: TRBJ2-5
size: many
CDR3: CASRVAGVLMETQYF
DNA: TGTGCCAGCAGGGTAGCGGGAGTCTTAATGGAGACCCAGTACTTC

V: TRBV27
D: NA
J: TRBJ1-1
size: many
CDR3: CASSLSGFTEAFF
DNA: TGTGCCAGCAGTCTATCAGGGTTCACTGAAGCTTTCTTT

V: TRBV19
D: NA
J: TRBJ1-1
size: many
CDR3: CASSLSGLGNTEAFF
DNA: TGTGCCAGTAGTCTCTCCGGACTGGGGAACACTGAAGCTTTCTTT

V: TRBV12-3/TRBV12-4
D: TRBD2
J: TRBJ2-6
size: many
CDR3: CASHWGGSGANVLTF
DNA: TGTGCCAGCCACTGGGGGGGCTCTGGGGCCAACGTCCTGACTTTC

V: TRBV6-1
D: NA
J: TRBJ2-3
size: few
CDR3: CASTLGDTQYF
DNA: TGTGCCAGCACCCTTGGGGATACGCAGTATTTT

V: TRBV10-3
D: TRBD2
J: TRBJ2-1
size: many
CDR3: CAIREPSGSSYNEQFF
DNA: TGTGCCATCAGGGAGCCTAGCGGAAGCTCCTACAATGAGCAGTTCTTC

V: TRBV20-1
D: NA
J: TRBJ2-1
size: many
CDR3: CSARTRRRLNEQFF
DNA: TGCAGTGCTAGGACTAGGCGCCGTCTCAATGAGCAGTTCTTC

V: TRBV4-2
D: TRBD2
J: TRBJ2-1
size: many
CDR3: CASGGLAGDNEQFF
DNA: TGTGCCAGCGGGGGGCTAGCGGGAGACAATGAGCAGTTCTTC

V: TRBV6-2/TRBV6-3
D: NA
J: TRBJ2-7
size: few
CDR3: CASQTSRGRHYEQYF
DNA: TGTGCCAGCCAAACCTCCCGGGGGCGCCACTACGAGCAGTACTTC

V: TRBV20-1
D: NA
J: TRBJ2-1
size: many
CDR3: CSASVESSYNEQFF
DNA: TGCAGTGCTAGCGTGGAAAGCTCCTACAATGAGCAGTTCTTC

V: TRBV28
D: NA
J: TRBJ1-2
size: many
CDR3: CASSLGDGAYGYTF
DNA: TGTGCCAGCAGTTTAGGGGATGGCGCCTATGGCTACACCTTC

V: TRBV11-2
D: TRBD2
J: TRBJ2-1
size: many
CDR3: CASSRGLALISSYNEQFF
DNA: TGTGCCAGCAGCCGCGGACTAGCGTTGATCAGCTCCTACAATGAGCAGTTCTTC

V: TRBV19
D: NA
J: TRBJ1-5
size: many
CDR3: CASSEGINQPQHF
DNA: TGTGCCAGTAGTGAGGGCATCAATCAGCCCCAGCATTTT

V: TRBV7-2
D: NA
J: TRBJ2-3
size: many
CDR3: CASSLLPRGTDTQYF
DNA: TGTGCCAGCAGCTTACTTCCGAGGGGCACAGATACGCAGTATTTT

V: TRBV3-1
D: NA
J: TRBJ2-7
size: many
CDR3: CASSQAGEQYF
DNA: TGTGCCAGCAGCCAAGCTGGTGAGCAGTACTTC

V: TRBV11-2
D: TRBD1
J: TRBJ2-1
size: NA
CDR3: CASSPKDRGVYNEQFF
DNA: TGTGCCAGCAGCCCGAAGGACAGGGGGGTCTACAATGAGCAGTTCTTC

V: TRBV27
D: TRBD1
J: TRBJ1-2
size: many
CDR3: CASSNDRGSFGYTF
DNA: TGTGCCAGCAGCAATGACAGGGGTTCGTTTGGCTACACCTTC

V: TRBV11-2
D: NA
J: TRBJ2-6
size: many
CDR3: CASSLNGVAGANVLTF
DNA: TGTGCCAGCAGCCTGAATGGAGTAGCCGGGGCCAACGTCCTGACTTTC

V: TRBV19
D: TRBD1
J: TRBJ1-6
size: many
CDR3: CASQDRGLGSPLHF
DNA: TGTGCCAGTCAAGACAGGGGGCTTGGTTCACCCCTCCACTTT

V: TRBV20-1
D: NA
J: TRBJ2-5
size: few
CDR3: CSARESGRETQYF
DNA: TGCAGTGCTAGAGAATCGGGACGAGAGACCCAGTACTTC

V: TRBV10-3
D: TRBD1
J: TRBJ1-2
size: NA
CDR3: CAISDSGQGTDGYTF
DNA: TGTGCCATCAGTGATTCTGGACAGGGGACGGATGGATACACATTC

V: TRBV4-3
D: NA
J: TRBJ2-1
size: many
CDR3: CASSQEGQGYNEQFF
DNA: TGCGCCAGCAGCCAAGAGGGTCAGGGTTACAATGAGCAGTTCTTC

V: TRBV7-9
D: NA
J: TRBJ2-7
size: many
CDR3: CASSQATGPHYEQYF
DNA: TGTGCCAGCAGCCAGGCCACGGGACCACACTACGAGCAGTACTTC

V: TRBV9
D: NA
J: TRBJ2-3
size: many
CDR3: CASSLSTDTQYF
DNA: TGTGCCAGCAGCTTAAGCACAGATACGCAGTATTTT

V: TRBV10-3
D: TRBD2
J: TRBJ2-7
size: many
CDR3: CAISDRTSGQTYEQYF
DNA: TGTGCCATCAGTGACCGGACTAGCGGACAAACCTACGAGCAGTACTTC

V: TRBV20-1
D: NA
J: TRBJ2-3
size: many
CDR3: CSASKIGQSRDTQYF
DNA: TGCAGTGCGAGTAAAATTGGACAGTCGAGAGATACGCAGTATTTT

V: TRBV9
D: NA
J: TRBJ1-2
size: many
CDR3: CASSASYSTTNYGYTF
DNA: TGTGCCAGCAGCGCCTCATACTCGACAACAAACTATGGCTACACCTTC

V: TRBV24-1
D: NA
J: TRBJ2-3
size: many
CDR3: CATSEGGFTQYF
DNA: TGTGCCACCAGTGAGGGGGGTTTTACGCAGTATTTT

V: TRBV28
D: TRBD2
J: TRBJ2-1
size: many
CDR3: CASSSLGLAGGEQFF
DNA: TGTGCCAGCAGCTCTCTGGGACTAGCGGGAGGGGAGCAGTTCTTC

V: TRBV7-8
D: TRBD1
J: TRBJ1-1
size: many
CDR3: CASSVDRVNTEAFF
DNA: TGTGCCAGCAGCGTCGACAGGGTGAACACTGAAGCTTTCTTT

V: TRBV20-1
D: NA
J: TRBJ1-1
size: many
CDR3: CSGRKGFSNTEAFF
DNA: TGCAGTGGGCGTAAGGGGTTTTCGAACACTGAAGCTTTCTTT

V: TRBV4-1
D: NA
J: TRBJ2-1
size: many
CDR3: CASSQEGSYNEQFF
DNA: TGCGCCAGCAGCCAAGAAGGCTCCTACAATGAGCAGTTCTTC